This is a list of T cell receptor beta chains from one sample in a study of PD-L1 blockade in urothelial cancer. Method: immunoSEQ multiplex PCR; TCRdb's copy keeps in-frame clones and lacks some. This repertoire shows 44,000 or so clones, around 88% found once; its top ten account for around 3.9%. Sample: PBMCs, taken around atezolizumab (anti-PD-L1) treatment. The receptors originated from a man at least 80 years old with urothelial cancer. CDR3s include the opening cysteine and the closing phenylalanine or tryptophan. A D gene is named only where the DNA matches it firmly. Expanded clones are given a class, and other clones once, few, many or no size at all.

CDR3: CASIDRVFGSGELFF
DNA: TGTGCCAGCATTGACAGGGTTTTTGGGAGTGGGGAGCTGTTTTTT
V: TRBV11-2
J: TRBJ2-2
size: .
D: TRBD1

CDR3: CASSMRADTGELFF
DNA: TGTGCCAGTAGTATGAGGGCGGACACCGGGGAGCTGTTTTTT
V: TRBV19
J: TRBJ2-2
size: few
D: .

CDR3: CASSVDATNSGNTIYF
DNA: TGTGCCAGCAGCGTAGACGCCACAAACTCTGGAAACACCATATATTTT
V: TRBV9
J: TRBJ1-3
size: .
D: .

CDR3: CASSFARGISGRWGEQFF
DNA: TGTGCCAGTAGTTTCGCCCGAGGTATTAGCGGGAGGTGGGGTGAGCAGTTCTTC
V: TRBV19
J: TRBJ2-1
size: .
D: TRBD2

CDR3: CAVKAGTGGAYGYTF
DNA: TGTGCCGTGAAAGCCGGGACAGGGGGGGCCTATGGCTACACCTTC
V: TRBV19
J: TRBJ1-2
size: .
D: TRBD1

CDR3: CASSDYGVSIGETQYF
DNA: TGTGCCAGCAGTGATTACGGGGTATCGATTGGGGAGACCCAGTACTTC
V: TRBV25-1
J: TRBJ2-5
size: .
D: .

CDR3: CAHIRGASGYTF
DNA: TGTGCCCATATCCGGGGGGCTAGCGGCTACACCTTC
V: TRBV21-1
J: TRBJ1-2
size: .
D: .

CDR3: CASGADTSGRGNEQFF
DNA: TGTGCCAGCGGAGCAGACACTAGCGGGAGAGGGAATGAGCAGTTCTTC
V: TRBV2
J: TRBJ2-1
size: .
D: TRBD2

CDR3: CASSLSSSSYNEQFF
DNA: TGTGCCAGCAGCCTATCGAGTAGCTCCTACAATGAGCAGTTCTTC
V: TRBV7-8
J: TRBJ2-1
size: .
D: .

CDR3: CATSRDYQGFGYTF
DNA: TGTGCCACCAGCAGAGATTACCAGGGTTTCGGCTACACCTTC
V: TRBV15
J: TRBJ1-2
size: once
D: .

CDR3: CASSLGPTSGGEQYF
DNA: TGTGCCAGCAGCTTAGGACCGACCTCGGGGGGCGAGCAGTACTTC
V: TRBV5-4
J: TRBJ2-7
size: .
D: TRBD2

CDR3: CASSFRTGGRNEQFF
DNA: TGTGCCAGTAGTTTTAGGACAGGGGGCCGGAATGAGCAGTTCTTC
V: TRBV19
J: TRBJ2-1
size: .
D: TRBD1

CDR3: CASSLSHGAGANVLTF
DNA: TGTGCCAGCAGCTTAAGCCACGGGGCTGGGGCCAACGTCCTGACTTTC
V: TRBV11-2
J: TRBJ2-6
size: once
D: .

CDR3: CAWSLRLFYEQYF
DNA: TGTGCCTGGAGTCTCCGTTTATTCTACGAGCAGTACTTC
V: TRBV30
J: TRBJ2-7
size: .
D: .

CDR3: CASSNRGDSYEQYF
DNA: TGTGCCAGTTCTAACCGGGGGGATTCCTACGAGCAGTACTTC
V: TRBV19
J: TRBJ2-7
size: .
D: TRBD2

CDR3: CASSLDPSGKIYEQYF
DNA: TGTGCCAGCAGCTTGGACCCTAGCGGGAAAATCTACGAGCAGTACTTC
V: TRBV5-4
J: TRBJ2-7
size: .
D: TRBD2

CDR3: CASSSNVGQGSSGANVLTF
DNA: TGTGCCAGCAGCTCGAATGTCGGACAGGGCAGCTCTGGGGCCAACGTCCTGACTTTC
V: TRBV5-4
J: TRBJ2-6
size: .
D: TRBD1

CDR3: CASSFPPGSSYNEQFF
DNA: TGTGCCAGCAGCTTCCCGCCGGGGAGCTCCTACAATGAGCAGTTCTTC
V: TRBV5-5
J: TRBJ2-1
size: .
D: .

CDR3: CASSISGRYRNEQFF
DNA: TGTGCCAGCAGCATTAGCGGGAGGTATCGAAATGAGCAGTTCTTC
V: TRBV7-2
J: TRBJ2-1
size: .
D: TRBD2

CDR3: CASSAQQGYEQYF
DNA: TGTGCCAGCAGCGCCCAACAGGGCTACGAGCAGTACTTC
V: TRBV6-4
J: TRBJ2-7
size: .
D: .

CDR3: CASSPSNLMNTEAFF
DNA: TGTGCCAGCTCACCTTCTAACCTTATGAACACTGAAGCTTTCTTT
V: TRBV18
J: TRBJ1-1
size: .
D: .

CDR3: CASSLTGTGYNEQFF
DNA: TGTGCCAGCAGTTTGACCGGGACAGGGTACAATGAGCAGTTCTTC
V: TRBV27
J: TRBJ2-1
size: once
D: TRBD1

CDR3: CASSHTDTQYF
DNA: TGTGCCAGCAGCCACACAGATACGCAGTATTTT
V: TRBV5-6
J: TRBJ2-3
size: .
D: .

CDR3: CASSEGGRPTDTQYF
DNA: TGTGCCAGCAGTGAAGGGGGCAGACCCACAGATACGCAGTATTTT
V: TRBV6-1
J: TRBJ2-3
size: .
D: .

CDR3: CASSAGTSGRRDTQYF
DNA: TGTGCCAGCAGCGCGGGGACTAGCGGGAGAAGGGATACGCAGTATTTT
V: TRBV2
J: TRBJ2-3
size: .
D: TRBD2

CDR3: CSAQVTGELFF
DNA: TGCAGTGCTCAGGTCACCGGGGAGCTGTTTTTT
V: TRBV20-1
J: TRBJ2-2
size: .
D: .

CDR3: CASSLSGTNNEQFF
DNA: TGTGCCAGCAGCTTATCCGGGACAAACAATGAGCAGTTCTTC
V: TRBV7-2
J: TRBJ2-1
size: once
D: .

CDR3: CASSLGPVAAETQYF
DNA: TGTGCCAGCAGCTTGGGGCCGGTAGCGGCAGAGACCCAGTACTTC
V: TRBV5-6
J: TRBJ2-5
size: .
D: .

CDR3: CASVKSSGVSYNEQFF
DNA: TGTGCCAGCGTAAAGTCTTCGGGAGTCTCCTACAATGAGCAGTTCTTC
V: TRBV2
J: TRBJ2-1
size: .
D: .

CDR3: CASSLGGSSYNEQFF
DNA: TGTGCCAGCAGCTTAGGTGGGAGCTCCTACAATGAGCAGTTCTTC
V: TRBV11-2
J: TRBJ2-1
size: .
D: .

CDR3: CASSLDEAGRSSYNEQFF
DNA: TGTGCCAGCAGCTTAGATGAGGCGGGGAGGAGCTCCTACAATGAGCAGTTCTTC
V: TRBV11-3
J: TRBJ2-1
size: .
D: .